Below are 27 T cell receptor beta chains sequenced from a single sample in a study of cytomegalovirus exposure and HLA in healthy donors. Measured with immunoSEQ multiplex PCR; TCRdb has only the in-frame clones, and not every one. The sample records tens of thousands of clones, roughly 93% being singletons. Sequenced sample: PBMCs. These TCRs come from a woman younger than 45 in good health and CMV-seronegative.

The V gene is TRBV27, the J gene TRBJ2-1; 9 nucleotides align to TRBD1. The CDR3 is made up of 15 amino acids. Germline V gives CDR1 MNHEY, CDR2 SMNVEV (reference sequence). Trimming took 7 bases from V and 8 from J; bases not matched to a gene: 12. The DNA for the CDR3 is TGTGCCAGCATCCCGCCGGGACAGGGCTCCGATGAGCAGTTCTTC. Amino acid sequence: CASIPPGQGSDEQFF.

The rearrangement joins TRBV4-1 to TRBJ1-1; no reliable D call. The CDR3 runs to 15 residues. The ends were cut back, 2 bases at V and 7 bases at J, with 17 bases in the middle. Germline V lookup: CDR1 MGHRA, CDR2 YSYEKL. The CDR3: CASSQPLEGFGEAFF. CDR3 nucleotide sequence: TGCGCCAGCAGCCAACCCCTGGAGGGTTTTGGTGAAGCTTTCTTT.

The genes are TRBV4-1 and TRBJ2-7; 8 bases map to TRBD2. CDR3 size: 14 residues. Germline V gene lookup returns CDR1 MGHRA and CDR2 YSYEKL. V shed 5 bases, J shed 3 bases, and the junction held 6 bases outside the gene matches. This CDR3 reads CASSSQRESYEQYF. CDR3 DNA sequence: TGCGCCAGCAGCTCCCAGCGGGAGAGCTACGAGCAGTACTTC.

The rearrangement joins TRBV13 to TRBJ1-1; D not resolved. The CDR3 is 17 amino acids. V lost 4 bases, J lost 1 base, and 19 bases lay in between. Per the germline V gene, CDR1 is PRHDT and CDR2 is FYEKMQ (reference sequence). The DNA of the CDR3 is TGTGCCAGCAGCTCCGTTCGAGGTGAGTCGTCGAACACTGAAGCTTTCTTT. It is translated as CASSSVRGESSNTEAFF.

V gene TRBV7-9 combines with J gene TRBJ2-6; TRBD2 might be the D (5 bases). V gave up 6 bases and J gave up 0 bases, with 15 bases separating them. This CDR3 has 17 amino acids. CDR1 and CDR2 (germline): SEHNR, FQNEAQ (reference sequence). CDR3 DNA: TGTGCCAGCAGGCAAGGAGGACTGGACTCTGGGGCCAACGTCCTGACTTTC. It encodes CASRQGGLDSGANVLTF.

The CDR3 reads CASSLGSGGAGETQYF. CDR3 bases: TGTGCCAGCAGCTTAGGTAGCGGGGGGGCAGGAGAGACCCAGTACTTC. This chain joins TRBV7-2 and TRBJ2-5; 11 bases are shared with TRBD2. Germline V gene data show CDR1 as SGHTA and CDR2 as FQGNSA. The V gene end was trimmed by 1 base and the J gene end by 4 bases; junction bases not matched to a gene: 5. CDR3 length equals 16 residues.

As DNA, the CDR3 is TGCGCCAGCAATGGACAGGGGAGGTACGAGCAGTACTTC. Translation gives CASNGQGRYEQYF. The chain couples TRBV10-1 to TRBJ2-7; TRBD1 agrees at 9 bases. This CDR3 is 13 amino acids long. The germline gives CDR1 WNHNN, CDR2 SYGVQD (reference sequence). V shed 7 bases, J shed 4 bases, and the junction held 5 bases outside the gene matches.

The gene calls are TRBV7-8 and TRBJ2-7, with a weak D call TRBD2 (6 bases). V was pared by 3 bases and J by 0 bases, with 15 bases between. Germline-derived CDR1 and CDR2 are SGHVS and FQNEAQ. The CDR3 is 16 amino acids. The CDR3 spells CASSLTGTRSSYEQYF. Written as DNA, the CDR3 is TGTGCCAGCAGCTTGACGGGGACTCGGAGCTCCTACGAGCAGTACTTC.

The chain links TRBV7-2 to TRBJ2-4, with 8 bases identical to TRBD1. CDR3 length equals 15 residues. The J segment lost 6 bases and the V segment lost 1 base, leaving 5 bases of the junction unmatched. Germline V gene data show CDR1 as SGHTA and CDR2 as FQGNSA. This CDR3 is CASSLVGQVPNIQYF. CDR3 DNA sequence: TGTGCCAGCAGCTTAGTGGGACAGGTCCCAAACATTCAGTACTTC.

The rearrangement joins TRBV19 to TRBJ2-7, with 9 nucleotides matching TRBD1. CDR3 length: 15 residues. Losses at the gene ends were 9 bases for V and 0 bases for J; bases not matched to a gene: 9. Germline V gives CDR1 LNHDA, CDR2 SQIVND (reference sequence). CDR3 bases: TGTGCCAGGCCGGAGGGACAGGGACGCTCCTACGAGCAGTACTTC. Its protein product is CARPEGQGRSYEQYF.

The rearrangement joins TRBV2 to TRBJ2-2; possible D gene TRBD1, 6 bases. The CDR3 consists of 14 residues. V lost 7 bases, J lost 4 bases, and 13 bases lay in between. CDR1 is SNHLY, CDR2 FYNNEI, per germline. The CDR3 region is CASTIRTVTGELFF. For the CDR3, the DNA is TGTGCCAGCACCATAAGGACAGTCACCGGGGAGCTGTTTTTT.

V is TRBV28 and J is TRBJ1-3, with 12 bases lining up with TRBD1. The CDR3 is 16 residues long. Germline values: CDR1 MDHEN, CDR2 SYDVKM. Losses at the gene ends were 5 bases for V and 10 bases for J; bases not matched to a gene: 12. DNA of the CDR3: TGTGCCAGCAGTGCAGCCGGGACAGGGGGCTCTGGGACCATATATTTT. It translates to CASSAAGTGGSGTIYF.

The CDR3 protein is CAISEWRGRSSTDTQYF. DNA of the CDR3: TGTGCCATCAGTGAATGGCGGGGGCGATCTAGCACAGATACGCAGTATTTT. This chain uses TRBV10-3 with TRBJ2-3; D might be TRBD2 (7 bases). This CDR3 is 17 amino acids long. Deletions cut 3 bases from V and 0 bases from J, with 16 bases between. Germline CDR1 and CDR2: ENHRY and SYGVKD.

V gene TRBV30 combines with J gene TRBJ1-5, with D perhaps matching TRBD1 (6 bases). This CDR3 has 13 residues. The germline gives CDR1 GTSNPN, CDR2 SVGIG (reference sequence). The V end was cut by 3 bases, the J end by 8 bases, with 14 bases between. The CDR3 here is CAWSGTGKEPQHF. The CDR3 DNA reads as TGTGCCTGGAGCGGTACAGGGAAAGAGCCCCAGCATTTT. Supplemented by reference TRBV30 and TRBJ1-5, the full variable domain reads SQTIHQWPATLVQPVGSPLSLECTVEGTSNPNLYWYRQAAGRGLQLLFYSVGIGQISSEVPQNLSASRPQDRQFILSSKKLLLSDSGFYLCAWSGTGKEPQHFGDGTRLSIL.

The chain employs TRBV19 and TRBJ1-4; 9 bases agree with TRBD1. Germline trimming cut 4 bases from V and 4 bases from J; bases unmatched to any gene: 7. Germline V lookup: CDR1 LNHDA, CDR2 SQIVND (reference sequence). This CDR3 has 16 amino acids. Here the CDR3 DNA reads TGTGCCAGTAGTACTCTTCGACAGGGGGGTAATGAAAAACTGTTTTTT. The encoded protein is CASSTLRQGGNEKLFF.

The chain combines TRBV9 with TRBJ2-7; weak D call: TRBD2 (6 bases). CDR1 SGDLS and CDR2 YYNGEE come from the germline V gene. The CDR3 is made up of 14 amino acids. Trimming cost V 0 bases and J 2 bases, with 9 bases left between them. Here the CDR3 DNA reads TGTGCCAGCAGCGTAGGGACTACCCCCTACGAGCAGTACTTC. As protein: CASSVGTTPYEQYF.

This chain joins TRBV5-1 and TRBJ2-1; TRBD1 is a possible D gene (6 bases). This CDR3 contains 16 residues. Germline CDR1 SGHRS, CDR2 YFSETQ. Deletions cut 6 bases from V and 4 bases from J, with 20 bases between. CDR3 in DNA: TGCGCCAGCAAGATGCTTGGGGACGGGACATACAATGAGCAGTTCTTC. Encoded protein: CASKMLGDGTYNEQFF.

J is TRBJ2-1 and V is TRBV11-3, with a weak D call TRBD2 (6 bases). Looked up from germline, CDR1 is SGHNT and CDR2 is YENEEA. The CDR3 totals 15 residues. V was pared by 5 bases and J by 4 bases, with 15 bases between. The CDR3 spells CASSPGRGIYNEQFF. For the CDR3, the DNA is TGTGCCAGCAGCCCCGGCCGCGGGATTTACAATGAGCAGTTCTTC.

The chain recombines TRBV28 with TRBJ2-4; D possibly corresponds to TRBD2 (7 bases). Germline loops: CDR1 MDHEN, CDR2 SYDVKM. Trimming shortened V by 2 bases and J by 4 bases, and 15 bases separated the two germline ends. The CDR3 loop spans 16 amino acids. As DNA, the CDR3 is TGTGCCAGCAGTTTAGGAGGGGGGGGGTCAAAAAACATTCAGTACTTC. Translated: CASSLGGGGSKNIQYF.

The rearrangement uses TRBV29-1 and TRBJ2-7; TRBD2 might be the D (5 bases). The V end was cut by 5 bases, the J end by 5 bases, with 13 bases between. Germline values: CDR1 SQVTM, CDR2 ANQGSEA. The CDR3 covers 12 residues. Here the CDR3 DNA reads TGCAGCGTTTGCCGGGGTTCCGACGAGCAGTACTTC. It encodes CSVCRGSDEQYF.

CDR3 protein: CASSLGSIRTPGELFF. For the CDR3, the DNA is TGTGCCAGCAGCTTAGGTTCAATCCGAACTCCCGGGGAGCTGTTTTTT. The V call is TRBV7-9, the J call TRBJ2-2; no clear D. V lost 1 base, J lost 6 bases, and 15 bases lay in between. This CDR3 contains 16 residues. Germline V gene lookup returns CDR1 SEHNR and CDR2 FQNEAQ (reference sequence).

The chain uses TRBV9 and TRBJ1-1; 8 bases align to TRBD1. The CDR3 covers 15 residues. Per germline, CDR1 SGDLS and CDR2 YYNGEE. Trimming took 3 bases from V and 7 from J; bases not matched to a gene: 11. The CDR3 nucleotides are TGTGCCAGCAGCGCGGTGGGAGGACAGGGAAATGAAGCTTTCTTT. Protein: CASSAVGGQGNEAFF.

The rearrangement joins TRBV5-6 to TRBJ2-5, with TRBD1 matching 7 bases. Germline-derived CDR1 and CDR2 are SGHDT and YYEEEE. This CDR3 contains 17 residues. The ends lost 1 base at V and 5 bases at J; junction bases unmatched: 14. CDR3 coding DNA: TGTGCCAGCAGCTTGCTATCACGGGACAGAACTTGGGAGACCCAGTACTTC. This encodes CASSLLSRDRTWETQYF.

The chain is built from TRBV27 and TRBJ2-3, with D possibly matching TRBD1 (5 bases). The length of the CDR3 is 14 residues. The V and J ends lost 5 bases and 4 bases respectively, with 13 bases between them. Germline V gene sequence: CDR1 MNHEY, CDR2 SMNVEV (reference sequence). The CDR3 loop is CASSRGMTADTQYF. DNA for the CDR3: TGTGCCAGCAGTAGGGGCATGACGGCAGATACGCAGTATTTT.

The chain joins TRBV30 to TRBJ1-4; 7 bases line up with TRBD1. Per the germline V gene, CDR1 is GTSNPN and CDR2 is SVGIG (reference sequence). Losses at the gene ends were 0 bases for V and 8 bases for J; bases not matched to a gene: 9. The CDR3 spans 15 residues. CDR3 nucleotide sequence: TGTGCCTGGAGTGTACACCAGGGGGGTCGCGAAAAACTGTTTTTT. Translation: CAWSVHQGGREKLFF.

The chain is built from TRBV2 and TRBJ1-1; TRBD1 matches at 8 bases. The germline CDR1 and CDR2 sequences are SNHLY and FYNNEI. The length of the CDR3 is 14 residues. Trimming took 8 bases from V and 0 from J; bases not matched to a gene: 5. The CDR3: CASRDRIMNTEAFF. CDR3 bases: TGTGCCAGCCGGGACAGGATCATGAACACTGAAGCTTTCTTT.

V is TRBV4-1 and J is TRBJ2-2, with 9 bases fitting TRBD2. Germline V gene sequence: CDR1 MGHRA, CDR2 YSYEKL. Unmatched junction bases numbered 8, after V lost 0 bases and J lost 6 bases. This CDR3 is built from 17 residues. The CDR3 is CASSQEREGSLPGELFF. The CDR3 bases are TGCGCCAGCAGCCAAGAGCGGGAGGGCTCATTACCCGGGGAGCTGTTTTTT.